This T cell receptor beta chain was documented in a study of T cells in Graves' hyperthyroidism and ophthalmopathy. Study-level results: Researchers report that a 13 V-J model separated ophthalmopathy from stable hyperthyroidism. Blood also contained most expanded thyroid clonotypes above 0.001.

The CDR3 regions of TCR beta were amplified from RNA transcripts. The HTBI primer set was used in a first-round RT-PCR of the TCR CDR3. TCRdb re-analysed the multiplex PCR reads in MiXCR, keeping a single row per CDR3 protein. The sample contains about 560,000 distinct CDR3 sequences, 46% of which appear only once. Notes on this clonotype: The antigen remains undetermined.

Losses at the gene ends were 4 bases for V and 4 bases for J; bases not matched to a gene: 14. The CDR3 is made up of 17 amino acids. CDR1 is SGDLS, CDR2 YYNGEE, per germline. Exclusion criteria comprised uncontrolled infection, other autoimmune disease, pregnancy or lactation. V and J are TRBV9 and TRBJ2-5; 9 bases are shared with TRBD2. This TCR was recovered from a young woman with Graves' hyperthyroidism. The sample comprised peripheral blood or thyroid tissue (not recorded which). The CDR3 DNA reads TGTGCCAGCAGCTCCCCCCAGGCGGGAGGGGTCCGAGAGACCCAGTACTTC. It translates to CASSSPQAGGVRETQYF.